This T cell receptor beta chain was sequenced in a study of blood T cells in healthy people across ages. Whole-study findings and limits: It was the long-lived donors that had more naive CD4+ cells and higher diversity than aged donors.

CDR3 size: 14 residues. With V trimmed by 4 bases and J by 4 bases, 6 bases remained unmatched. CDR1 and CDR2 from the germline V gene are LGHNA and YSLEER. This clonotype appeared many times. The antigen is undetermined. Sample-barcoded 5' priming and a J-beta primer mix drove a second PCR of 7 to 11 cycles. TCRdb re-analysed the 5' RACE reads in MiXCR, keeping a single row per CDR3 protein. Seen here are 800,000 to 1,300,000 distinct CDR3 sequences, roughly 24% observed once, and the top ten hold approximately 0.75%. A further study also used this sample, focusing on T cells of mothers and their children.

The clonotype originates from a girl aged 2-10 years in good health. V usage is TRBV4-3 and J usage is TRBJ1-1; TRBD1 matches at 7 bases. Sequencing was done on a sample of blood. The CDR3 nucleotides are TGCGCCAGCAGCCCATACAGGGGATTCACTGAAGCTTTCTTT. Its translation is CASSPYRGFTEAFF.